The rows below give T cell receptor beta chains drawn from one sample of a study of CD8 T cells in ankylosing spondylitis. In TCRdb, the 5' RACE reads were re-called with MiXCR into one record per CDR3 protein. This sample has about 800,000 distinct CDR3 sequences, with approximately 12% found just once. Sequencing was performed on blood, either unsorted or a sorted T cell fraction (not recorded which). Source of these receptors: a male donor with ankylosing spondylitis. The CDR3 runs from the conserved cysteine through the conserved F or W. The D gene is left open where the match is weak. Size is omitted from some rows. Given values are once, few, many or a class for expanded clones.

J gene | clone size | V gene | D gene | CDR3 protein | CDR3 DNA
TRBJ1-4 | few | TRBV5-1 | - | CASSGRGAPGEKLFF | TGCGCCAGCAGCGGACGAGGGGCGCCTGGCGAAAAACTGTTTTTT
TRBJ1-2 | many | TRBV28 | - | CASSQGWDGYTF | TGTGCCAGCAGCCAAGGTTGGGATGGCTACACCTTC
TRBJ1-2 | few | TRBV11-2 | TRBD1 | CASSFNRGRHRGYTF | TGTGCCAGCAGCTTTAACAGGGGCCGTCATAGGGGCTACACCTTC
TRBJ1-1 | - | TRBV7-8 | TRBD1 | CASSLVGTGYPAFF | TGTGCCAGCAGCTTAGTTGGGACAGGGTATCCAGCTTTCTTT
TRBJ1-5 | few | TRBV28 | TRBD1 | CASSPPGQGPQPQHF | TGTGCCAGCAGTCCCCCGGGACAGGGTCCCCAGCCCCAGCATTTT
TRBJ2-5 | - | TRBV5-4 | - | CASKEQVGETQYF | TGTGCCAGCAAGGAACAGGTGGGGGAGACCCAGTACTTC
TRBJ2-5 | - | TRBV6-5 | - | CASSYEKGRSETQYF | TGTGCCAGCAGTTACGAGAAGGGGAGGTCAGAGACCCAGTACTTC
TRBJ1-2 | few | TRBV29-1 | TRBD1 | CSVGQDSYTF | TGCAGCGTCGGACAGGATAGCTACACCTTC
TRBJ2-1 | - | TRBV5-1 | - | CASSSGSRFGNEQFF | TGCGCCAGCAGCTCCGGGTCCCGGTTTGGCAATGAGCAGTTCTTC
TRBJ2-5 | - | TRBV12-3/TRBV12-4 | TRBD2 | CASTGGGETQYF | TGTGCCAGCACTGGCGGGGGGGAGACCCAGTACTTC
TRBJ2-3 | many | TRBV20-1 | - | CSARTGLYTDTQYF | TGCAGTGCTAGAACGGGACTTTACACAGATACGCAGTATTTT
TRBJ2-1 | - | TRBV5-1 | - | CASRRGTASSYNEQFF | TGCGCCAGCCGCCGGGGGACAGCGAGCTCCTACAATGAGCAGTTCTTC
TRBJ2-5 | many | TRBV6-1 | TRBD2 | CASSQTSGRRKETQYF | TGTGCCAGCAGCCAGACTAGCGGGAGACGAAAAGAGACCCAGTACTTC
TRBJ1-1 | - | TRBV10-3 | - | CAISEGDGFMFF | TGTGCCATCAGTGAAGGGGACGGTTTTATGTTCTTT
TRBJ2-1 | - | TRBV20-1 | TRBD1 | CSAPGGDRGRDEQFF | TGCAGTGCTCCAGGGGGGGACAGGGGGCGCGATGAGCAGTTCTTC
TRBJ2-5 | few | TRBV9 | - | CASSVGQGVETQYF | TGTGCCAGCAGCGTAGGGCAGGGAGTAGAGACCCAGTACTTC
TRBJ1-5 | few | TRBV20-1 | - | CSARIDGDQPQHF | TGCAGTGCCCGAATAGACGGGGATCAGCCCCAGCATTTT
TRBJ2-2 | - | TRBV6-5 | - | CASSYSRAPATGELFF | TGTGCCAGCAGTTACTCCCGGGCGCCGGCCACCGGGGAGCTGTTTTTT
TRBJ2-4 | - | TRBV20-1 | - | CSAREGSAKNIQYF | TGCAGTGCTAGAGAGGGGTCGGCCAAAAACATTCAGTACTTC
TRBJ2-5 | - | TRBV7-2 | - | CASSLSAGRETQYF | TGTGCCAGCAGCTTATCTGCCGGCCGAGAGACCCAGTACTTC
TRBJ2-5 | - | TRBV15 | TRBD1 | CATSRGGTGGRETQYF | TGTGCCACCAGCAGAGGAGGGACAGGGGGCAGAGAGACCCAGTACTTC
TRBJ2-1 | few | TRBV27 | - | CASSLQAVSYNEQFF | TGTGCCAGCAGTTTACAAGCGGTCTCCTACAATGAGCAGTTCTTC
TRBJ1-5 | - | TRBV15 | - | CATSRDAGPGQPQHF | TGTGCCACCAGCAGAGATGCAGGGCCCGGTCAGCCCCAGCATTTT
TRBJ2-2 | few | TRBV6-1 | TRBD1 | CASSRQGWGTGELFF | TGTGCCAGCAGTCGACAGGGTTGGGGCACCGGGGAGCTGTTTTTT
TRBJ1-4 | - | TRBV12-3/TRBV12-4 | TRBD1 | CASSPTGTAAKLFF | TGTGCCAGCAGCCCGACCGGGACAGCAGCGAAACTGTTTTTT
TRBJ2-7 | - | TRBV20-1 | - | CSATPTGYEQYF | TGCAGTGCTACCCCGACAGGTTACGAGCAGTACTTC
TRBJ2-3 | many | TRBV20-1 | - | CSARDSRGPDTQYF | TGCAGTGCTAGAGATAGCAGAGGACCAGATACGCAGTATTTT
TRBJ2-3 | - | TRBV7-2 | - | CASSLGAASRTDTQYF | TGTGCCAGCAGCTTAGGAGCGGCTAGCCGCACAGATACGCAGTATTTT
TRBJ2-7 | few | TRBV5-1 | - | CASSLSRAKDEQYF | TGCGCCAGCAGCTTGTCCAGGGCAAAAGACGAGCAGTACTTC
TRBJ2-1 | many | TRBV28 | TRBD1 | CASVAWESGQGFENEQFF | TGTGCCAGCGTGGCGTGGGAATCGGGACAGGGGTTCGAGAATGAGCAGTTCTTC
TRBJ2-1 | few | TRBV5-1 | TRBD2 | CASSFRLASYNEQFF | TGCGCCAGCAGCTTCCGACTAGCGAGCTACAATGAGCAGTTCTTC
TRBJ2-3 | many | TRBV9 | - | CASSVGPPDTQYF | TGTGCCAGCAGCGTAGGACCTCCAGATACGCAGTATTTT
TRBJ2-2 | many | TRBV7-2 | - | CASSGQNTGELFF | TGTGCCAGCAGCGGTCAGAACACCGGGGAGCTGTTTTTT
TRBJ1-6 | - | TRBV20-1 | - | CSARSRAGSPLHF | TGCAGTGCTAGATCCAGGGCGGGATCACCCCTCCACTTT
TRBJ2-3 | - | TRBV9 | TRBD2 | CASSASGTRTDTQYF | TGTGCCAGCAGCGCTAGCGGGACCCGCACAGATACGCAGTATTTT
TRBJ1-1 | - | TRBV29-1 | TRBD1 | CSVARGYTEAFF | TGCAGCGTTGCCAGGGGGTACACTGAAGCTTTCTTT
TRBJ2-1 | - | TRBV5-1 | TRBD2 | CASTDRTSVNEQFF | TGCGCCAGCACCGACCGGACTAGCGTCAATGAGCAGTTCTTC
TRBJ2-1 | many | TRBV27 | TRBD2 | CASSLRFLAELGEQFF | TGTGCCAGCAGTTTACGGTTTCTAGCGGAACTGGGTGAGCAGTTCTTC
TRBJ2-7 | few | TRBV6-1 | - | CASTQGLGPYEQYF | TGTGCCAGCACCCAGGGCCTAGGCCCCTACGAGCAGTACTTC
TRBJ1-1 | - | TRBV7-2 | - | CASTSLPMNTEAFF | TGTGCCAGCACCTCACTCCCAATGAACACTGAAGCTTTCTTT
TRBJ2-2 | few | TRBV7-8 | - | CASSPPGRVLAGELFF | TGTGCCAGCAGCCCTCCGGGCAGAGTGTTGGCCGGGGAGCTGTTTTTT
TRBJ2-3 | many | TRBV20-1 | TRBD2 | CSARAGTSEGTQYF | TGCAGTGCTAGAGCAGGGACTAGCGAGGGTACGCAGTATTTT
TRBJ1-5 | - | TRBV7-9 | - | CASSRWSGYNQPQHF | TGTGCCAGCAGCCGGTGGTCGGGGTACAATCAGCCCCAGCATTTT